Below, one TCR beta chain is given with its context. The antigen it recognizes is unknown. Per-base quality was not reported, and no clone a single base away is much larger than it. For CDR1 and CDR2, the germline V gene (reference sequence) lists SEHNR and FQNEAQ. The CDR3 measures 14 amino acids from cysteine to phenylalanine. Just the 42-base CDR3 DNA is kept, in frame starting at base 1. Clipping removes 5 bases from V and 2 bases from J, with 5 as the unmatched junction base count. Enrolling through a virtual design, the prospective study's participants ranged in age from about 18 to 89 years and lived across around 25 United States geographic areas. Cohort assignment in the prospective study relied on participant-reported clinical history from a screening survey and a study questionnaire. A participant counted as exposed if, within 2 weeks of entering the study, that participant had been in contact with someone who had a PCR-confirmed or clinician-diagnosed COVID-19 case. In the prospective study, whole blood, serum and a nasopharyngeal or oropharyngeal swab were collected from each participant by mobile phlebotomists. Prospective study participants could optionally give additional blood draws and questionnaires over an approximately two-month period. Before DNA extraction, blood samples from the prospective study were shipped at room temperature or frozen.

The data belong to a study of blood T cell repertoires in COVID-19 (dated by TCRdb to about 2020). For the wider study: The collaborator samples originated in the United States, Italy and Spain and spanned the acute and convalescent phases of COVID-19. The repertoires were released in a freely available public database intended as a resource for research on the immune response to SARS-CoV-2. The sample metadata nearly always contained a de-identified subject ID, COVID-19 status, age in years and sex. Samples were obtained from the ongoing ImmuneRACE study (first 160 participants) and from 1,254 subjects provided by 6 global collaborators. Where available, HLA class I and class II types were obtained from metadata supplied by the sample provider rather than from assay-based typing. The dataset comprised deeply sampled blood TCRbeta repertoires from subjects exposed to, actively infected with, or recovered from COVID-19. The material from the prospective study consisted of cDNA or gDNA derived from T cells, B-cell-depleted T cells, or PBMCs.

Points the paper makes about the study in general: How much clinical and demographic metadata was included differed by source and by participant, and the metadata was provided uncurated.

TCRbeta CDR3 regions were amplified from genomic DNA using the immunoSEQ Assay, a bias-controlled multiplex PCR. In the original analysis: The number of nucleated cells in each sample was estimated by amplification of reference gene primers within the assay. To quantify the absolute abundance of each unique TCRbeta CDR3 rearrangement, sequence reads were collapsed and filtered. For each sample, productive Simpson clonality was calculated as the square root of Simpson's diversity index over productive rearrangements. As stored in TCRdb, this immuneACCESS dataset retains in-frame rearrangements with V and J assigned. A fraction of the clones does not appear; measured against another copy, unresolved V genes explain less than half of the discrepancy, and the remainder lacks a known reason. V and J calls and clone size are those listed in that table; D and trimming were worked out from the DNA. The sample table lists around 130,000 clones, less than 85% of them with a count of one. 1.6% of the sample comes from the top ten.

The clonotype originates from a young woman who had been exposed to COVID-19. Recombination linked TRBV7-9 to TRBJ2-7, and 8 bases in between align with TRBD2. Sequencing input: PBMCs or T cells enriched from blood (not recorded which). The CDR3 in this case is CASSLTGRAYEQYF. The DNA reads as follows: TGTGCCAGCAGCCTAACCGGGAGGGCCTACGAGCAGTACTTC.